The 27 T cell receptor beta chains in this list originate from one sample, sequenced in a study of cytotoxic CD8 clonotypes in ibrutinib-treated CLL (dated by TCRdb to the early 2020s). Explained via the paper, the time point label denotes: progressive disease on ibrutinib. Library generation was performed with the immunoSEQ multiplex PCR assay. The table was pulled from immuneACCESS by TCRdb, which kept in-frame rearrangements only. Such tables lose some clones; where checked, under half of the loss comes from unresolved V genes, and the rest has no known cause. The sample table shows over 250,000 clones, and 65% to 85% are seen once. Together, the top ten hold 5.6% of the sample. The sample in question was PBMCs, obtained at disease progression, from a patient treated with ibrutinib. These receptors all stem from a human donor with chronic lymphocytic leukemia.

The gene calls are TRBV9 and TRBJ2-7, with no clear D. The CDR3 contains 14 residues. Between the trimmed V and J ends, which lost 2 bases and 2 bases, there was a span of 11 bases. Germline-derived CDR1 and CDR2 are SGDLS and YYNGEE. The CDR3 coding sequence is TGTGCCAGCAGCGTGGAAAGGGTCCCCTACGAGCAGTACTTC. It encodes CASSVERVPYEQYF.

CDR3 sequence: CASSLGRRNTEAFF. The DNA for the CDR3 is TGTGCCAGCAGCTTAGGCAGACGGAACACTGAAGCTTTCTTT. The rearrangement links TRBV5-4 to TRBJ1-1, with D unresolved. CDR3 size: 14 residues. Germline CDR1 SGHNT, CDR2 YYREEE (reference sequence). Trimming pared 2 bases from V and 1 base from J, leaving 9 bases between.

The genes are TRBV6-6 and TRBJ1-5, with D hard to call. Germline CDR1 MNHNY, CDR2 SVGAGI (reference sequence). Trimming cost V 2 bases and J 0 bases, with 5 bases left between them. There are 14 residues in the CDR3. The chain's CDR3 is CASSYGHSNQPQHF. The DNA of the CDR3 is TGTGCCAGCAGTTACGGCCATAGCAATCAGCCCCAGCATTTT.

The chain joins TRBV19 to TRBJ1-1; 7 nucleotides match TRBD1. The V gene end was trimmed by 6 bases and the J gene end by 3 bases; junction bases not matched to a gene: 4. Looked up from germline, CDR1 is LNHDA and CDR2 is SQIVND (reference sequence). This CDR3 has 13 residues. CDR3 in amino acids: CASSATGHTEAFF. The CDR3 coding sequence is TGTGCCAGTAGCGCGACAGGGCACACTGAAGCTTTCTTT.

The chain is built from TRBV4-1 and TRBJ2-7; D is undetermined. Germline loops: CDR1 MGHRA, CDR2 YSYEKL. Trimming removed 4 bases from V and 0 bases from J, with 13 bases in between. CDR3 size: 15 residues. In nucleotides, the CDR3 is TGCGCCAGCAGCCCCAGGACGGATGTCTCCTACGAGCAGTACTTC. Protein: CASSPRTDVSYEQYF.

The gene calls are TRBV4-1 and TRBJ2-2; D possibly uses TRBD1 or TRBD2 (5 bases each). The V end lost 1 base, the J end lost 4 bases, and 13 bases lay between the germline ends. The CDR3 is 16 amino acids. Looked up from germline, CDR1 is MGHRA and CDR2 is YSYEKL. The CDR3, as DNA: TGCGCCAGCAGCCAAGTCCCCGGGGCCGGCACCGGGGAGCTGTTTTTT. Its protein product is CASSQVPGAGTGELFF.

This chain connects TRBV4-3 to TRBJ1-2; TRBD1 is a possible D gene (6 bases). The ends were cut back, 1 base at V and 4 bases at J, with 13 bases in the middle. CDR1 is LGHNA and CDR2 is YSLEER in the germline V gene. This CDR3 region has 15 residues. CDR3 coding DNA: TGCGCCAGCAGCCAAGTGTGGGGGCTGATCTATGGCTACACCTTC. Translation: CASSQVWGLIYGYTF.

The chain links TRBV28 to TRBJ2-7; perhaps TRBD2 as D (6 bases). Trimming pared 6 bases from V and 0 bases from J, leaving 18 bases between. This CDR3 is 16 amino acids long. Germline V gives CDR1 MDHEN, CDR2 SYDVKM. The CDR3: CASRPSSEPYSYEQYF. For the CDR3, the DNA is TGTGCCAGCAGACCCTCTAGCGAACCATACTCCTACGAGCAGTACTTC.

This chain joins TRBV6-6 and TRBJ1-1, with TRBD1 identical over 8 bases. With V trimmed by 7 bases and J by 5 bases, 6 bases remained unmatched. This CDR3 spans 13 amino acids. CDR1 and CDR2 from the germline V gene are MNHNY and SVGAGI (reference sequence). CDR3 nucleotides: TGTGCCAGCACCCAGGGGGCTTGGACTGAAGCTTTCTTT. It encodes CASTQGAWTEAFF.

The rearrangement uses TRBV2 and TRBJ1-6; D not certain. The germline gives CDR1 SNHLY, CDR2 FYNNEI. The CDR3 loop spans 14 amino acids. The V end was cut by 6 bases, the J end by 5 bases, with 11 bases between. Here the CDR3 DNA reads TGTGCCAGCAGACCTGACGGAAATAATTCACCCCTCCACTTT. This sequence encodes CASRPDGNNSPLHF.

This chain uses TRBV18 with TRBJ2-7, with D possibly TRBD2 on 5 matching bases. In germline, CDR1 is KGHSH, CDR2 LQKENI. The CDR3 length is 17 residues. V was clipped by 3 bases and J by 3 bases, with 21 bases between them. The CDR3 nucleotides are TGTGCCAGCTCACCGGGAGCTTTCAGCCTAAAATACTACGAGCAGTACTTC. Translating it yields CASSPGAFSLKYYEQYF.

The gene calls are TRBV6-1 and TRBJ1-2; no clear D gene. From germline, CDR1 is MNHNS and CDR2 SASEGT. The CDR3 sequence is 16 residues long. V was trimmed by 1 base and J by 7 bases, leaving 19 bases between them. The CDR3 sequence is CASSEESFPLGSGYTF. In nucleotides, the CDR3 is TGTGCCAGCAGTGAAGAAAGTTTCCCCCTAGGGTCTGGCTACACCTTC.

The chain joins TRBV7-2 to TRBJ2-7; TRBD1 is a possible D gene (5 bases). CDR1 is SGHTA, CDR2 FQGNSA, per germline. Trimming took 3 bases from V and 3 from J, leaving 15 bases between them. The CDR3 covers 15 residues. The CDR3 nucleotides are TGTGCCAGCAGCTTCACCGACAGTCCCTTCTACGAGCAGTACTTC. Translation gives CASSFTDSPFYEQYF.

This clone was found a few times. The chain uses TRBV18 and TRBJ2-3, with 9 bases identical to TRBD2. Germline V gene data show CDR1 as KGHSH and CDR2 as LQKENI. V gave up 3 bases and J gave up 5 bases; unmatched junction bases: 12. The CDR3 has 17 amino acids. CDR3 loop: CASSPNAGGPGGDTQYF. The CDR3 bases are TGTGCCAGCTCACCCAACGCGGGAGGGCCGGGGGGAGATACGCAGTATTTT.

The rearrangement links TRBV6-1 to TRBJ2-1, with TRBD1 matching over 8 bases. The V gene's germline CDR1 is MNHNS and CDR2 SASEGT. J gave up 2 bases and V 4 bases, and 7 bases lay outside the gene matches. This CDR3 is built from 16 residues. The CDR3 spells CASSADRGPPYNEQFF. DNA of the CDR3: TGTGCCAGCAGTGCAGACAGGGGCCCCCCCTACAATGAGCAGTTCTTC.

The CDR3 reads CASRDDRRTYEQYF. The DNA for the CDR3 is TGCGCCAGCAGGGACGACAGGCGAACCTACGAGCAGTACTTC. This chain uses TRBV4-1 with TRBJ2-7; the D gene is possibly TRBD1 (6 bases). The CDR3 is made up of 14 amino acids. The germline V gene encodes CDR1 MGHRA and CDR2 YSYEKL. V lost 6 bases and J 2 bases, leaving 14 bases between the germline ends.

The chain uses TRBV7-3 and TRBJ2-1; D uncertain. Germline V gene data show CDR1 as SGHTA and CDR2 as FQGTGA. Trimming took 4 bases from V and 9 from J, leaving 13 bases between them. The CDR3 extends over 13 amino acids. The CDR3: CASSSLVWGEQFF. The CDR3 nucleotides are TGTGCCAGCAGCTCTTTGGTTTGGGGTGAGCAGTTCTTC.

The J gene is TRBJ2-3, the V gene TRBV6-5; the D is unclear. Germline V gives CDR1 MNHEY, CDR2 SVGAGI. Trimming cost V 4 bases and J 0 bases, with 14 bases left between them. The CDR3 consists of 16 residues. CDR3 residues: CASSSHEHTSTDTQYF. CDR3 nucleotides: TGTGCCAGCAGTTCCCACGAACACACTAGCACAGATACGCAGTATTTT.

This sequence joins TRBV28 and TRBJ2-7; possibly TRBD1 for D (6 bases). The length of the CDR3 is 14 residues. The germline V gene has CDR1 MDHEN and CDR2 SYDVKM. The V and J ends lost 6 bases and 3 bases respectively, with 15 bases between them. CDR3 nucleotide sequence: TGTGCCAGCAGCCCCATGCTGACAGGCTACGAGCAGTACTTC. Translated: CASSPMLTGYEQYF.

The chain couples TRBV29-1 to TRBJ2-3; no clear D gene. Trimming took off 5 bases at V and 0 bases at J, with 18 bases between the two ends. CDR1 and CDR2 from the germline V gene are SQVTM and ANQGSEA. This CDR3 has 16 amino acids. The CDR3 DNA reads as TGCAGCGTTATTTTCCCGAGACTGTTAAGCACAGATACGCAGTATTTT. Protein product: CSVIFPRLLSTDTQYF.

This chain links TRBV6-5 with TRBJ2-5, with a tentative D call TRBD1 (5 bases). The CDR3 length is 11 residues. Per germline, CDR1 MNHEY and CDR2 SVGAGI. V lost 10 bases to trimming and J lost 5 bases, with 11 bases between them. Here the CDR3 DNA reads TGTGCCACAACAGGATCGGAGACCCAGTACTTC. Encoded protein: CATTGSETQYF.

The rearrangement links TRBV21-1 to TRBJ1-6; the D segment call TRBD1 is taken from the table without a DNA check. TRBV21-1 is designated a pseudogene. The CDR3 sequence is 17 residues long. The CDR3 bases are TGTGCCAGCAGCAAAGGGGACAGGGGTCCGAGGGTCTCACCCCTCCACTTT. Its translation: CASSKGDRGPRVSPLHF.

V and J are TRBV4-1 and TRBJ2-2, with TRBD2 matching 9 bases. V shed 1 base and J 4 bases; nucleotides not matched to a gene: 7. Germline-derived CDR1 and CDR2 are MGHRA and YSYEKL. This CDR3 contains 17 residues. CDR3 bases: TGCGCCAGCAGCCAAGTTACCCTAGCGGGACCCACCGGGGAGCTGTTTTTT. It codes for CASSQVTLAGPTGELFF.

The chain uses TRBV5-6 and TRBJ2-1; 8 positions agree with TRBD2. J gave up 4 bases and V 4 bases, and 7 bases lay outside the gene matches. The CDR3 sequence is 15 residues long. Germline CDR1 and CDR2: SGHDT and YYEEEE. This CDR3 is CASSPLAGKYNEQFF. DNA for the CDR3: TGTGCCAGCAGCCCTTTAGCGGGAAAGTACAATGAGCAGTTCTTC.

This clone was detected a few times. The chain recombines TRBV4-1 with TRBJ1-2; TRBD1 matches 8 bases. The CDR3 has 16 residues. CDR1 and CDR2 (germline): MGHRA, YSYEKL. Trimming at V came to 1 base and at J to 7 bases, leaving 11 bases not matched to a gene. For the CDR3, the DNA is TGCGCCAGCAGCCAAGTAGAACAGGGGGGACGCAGTGGCTACACCTTC. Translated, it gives CASSQVEQGGRSGYTF.

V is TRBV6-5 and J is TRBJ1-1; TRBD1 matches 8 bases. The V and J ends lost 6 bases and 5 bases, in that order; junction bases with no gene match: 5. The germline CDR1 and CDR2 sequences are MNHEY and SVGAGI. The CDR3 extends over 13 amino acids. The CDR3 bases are TGTGCCAGCAGAGGACAGGGAGAGACTGAAGCTTTCTTT. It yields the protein CASRGQGETEAFF.

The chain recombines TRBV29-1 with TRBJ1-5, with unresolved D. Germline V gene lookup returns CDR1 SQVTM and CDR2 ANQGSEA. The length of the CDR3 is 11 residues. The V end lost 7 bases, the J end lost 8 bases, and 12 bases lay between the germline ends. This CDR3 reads CSAGSSEPQHF. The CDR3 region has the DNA TGCAGCGCCGGGAGCAGTGAGCCCCAGCATTTT.